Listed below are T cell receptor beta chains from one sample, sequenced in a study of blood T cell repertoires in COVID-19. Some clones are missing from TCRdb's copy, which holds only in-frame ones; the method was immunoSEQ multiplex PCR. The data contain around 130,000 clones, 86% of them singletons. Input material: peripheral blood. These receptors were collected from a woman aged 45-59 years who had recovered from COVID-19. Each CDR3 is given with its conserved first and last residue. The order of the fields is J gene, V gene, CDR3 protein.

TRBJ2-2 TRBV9 CASSRDTPPSGELFF
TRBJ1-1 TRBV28 CASSLWDRVSTEAFF
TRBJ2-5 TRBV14 CASSQNRGQETQYF
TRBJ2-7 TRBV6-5 CASSLTLGQYYEQYF
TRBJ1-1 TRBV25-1 CASSDYGEEAFF
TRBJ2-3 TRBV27 CASRQRLAGEADTQYF
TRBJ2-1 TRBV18 CASSARGRFYNEQFF
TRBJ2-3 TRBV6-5 CASSRGSDTQYF
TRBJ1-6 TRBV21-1 CASSKFLYSGCSYNSPLHF
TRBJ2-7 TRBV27 CASRGGQTVEQYF
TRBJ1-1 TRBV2 CASKLGLGDSEAFF
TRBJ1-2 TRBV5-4 CASSYSQGASGYTF
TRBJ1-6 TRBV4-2 CASSQASTKSSYNSPLHF
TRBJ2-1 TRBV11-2 CASSLGPTNEQFF
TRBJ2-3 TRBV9 CASSVGSSGDTQYF
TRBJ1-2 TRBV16 CASSHGVEGYGYTF
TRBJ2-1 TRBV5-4 CASSLAGFEGNEQFF
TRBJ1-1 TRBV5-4 CASSLRTHTEAFF
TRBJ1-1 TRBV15 CATNRGDTEAFF
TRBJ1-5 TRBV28 CASRALGQGNGMPQHF
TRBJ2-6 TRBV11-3 CASSLGGAGANVLTF
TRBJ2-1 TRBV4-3 CASSQDLGLAAGVSEQFF
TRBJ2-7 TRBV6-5 CASSKREASSYEQYF
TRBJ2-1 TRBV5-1 CASSFTTGLTYNEQFF
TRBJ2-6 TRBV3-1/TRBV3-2 CASSSRGSGANVLTF
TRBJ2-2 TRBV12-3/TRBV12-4 CASSLGGGLFF
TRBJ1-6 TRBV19 CASRERQGKYNSPLHF
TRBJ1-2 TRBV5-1 CASSLGNGPGGGYTF
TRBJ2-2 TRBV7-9 CASSLTGGVAGELFF
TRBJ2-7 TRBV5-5 CASSRRQGGEVYEQYF
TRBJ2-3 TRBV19 CASSGNTDTQYF
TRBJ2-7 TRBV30 CAWSPLGTGPTAYEQYF
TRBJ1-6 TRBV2 CASSEAGQDNSPLHF
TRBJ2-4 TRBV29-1 CSVALGTGTLNIQYF
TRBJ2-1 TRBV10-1 CASSAVQGGGSSYNEQFF
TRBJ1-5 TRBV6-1 CASSEGAGNQPQHF
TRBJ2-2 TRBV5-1 CASSSTRDRGTGELFF
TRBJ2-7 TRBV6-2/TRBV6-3 CASSPRFPVIASYEQYF
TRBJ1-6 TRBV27 CASSLVWDRGRNSPLHF
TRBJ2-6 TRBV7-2 CASSLLSSGKNVLTF
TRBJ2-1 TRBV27 CASTLAGAYNEQFF
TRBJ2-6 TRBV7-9 CASRTGSGANVLTF
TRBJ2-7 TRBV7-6 CASSLGADRAEQYF
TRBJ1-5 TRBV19 CASIRTGVANQPQHF
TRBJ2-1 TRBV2 CASSESQAQRPTQFF